This TCR beta chain was captured by sequencing in a study of a mutant IDH1 vaccine in newly diagnosed glioma. Study details: With temozolomide cycles, or 4-6 weeks after radiotherapy alone, vaccination was started. Earlier treatment was radiotherapy, temozolomide, or both, with most getting both. V12 took place at week 35, and V13 at week 47.

With respect to this clone: Its target is not known.

V gave up 8 bases and J gave up 3 bases; unmatched junction bases: 4. CDR1 and CDR2 (germline): LNHDA, SQIVND (reference sequence). The CDR3 runs to 14 residues. Time point reported: week 35, safety follow-up. The vaccine gave 300 ug of a 20-mer mutant IDH1 peptide subcutaneously per dose. Eight vaccinations reached patients in weeks 1, 3, 5, 7, 11, 15, 19 and 23. TCRdb keeps only in-frame clones here, not all; method: immunoSEQ multiplex PCR. The sample consists of fewer than 55,000 clones, 65% to 90% of them appearing once. The sequencing here drew on PBMCs, taken from a glioma patient whose treatment included an IDH1 peptide vaccine. This TCR was recovered from a woman in her forties with glioma. Some clones in this sample may be carry-over from other donors' samples. This chain uses TRBV19 with TRBJ2-3, with TRBD2 matching 11 bases. CDR3 protein: CASSTSGETDTQYF. The CDR3 DNA sequence: TGTGCCAGTTCGACTAGCGGGGAAACAGATACGCAGTATTTT.